This is a list of T cell receptor beta chains from one sample in a study of shared clonotypes between healthy human individuals. Here immunoSEQ multiplex PCR was the method, and the copy in TCRdb shows in-frame clones only, minus some. The sample carries millions of clones, over 90% recorded once. Sequenced input: naive CD4+ T cells from PBMCs. Receptor source: a man younger than 30 in good health. Some clones in this sample may be carry-over from other donors' samples. Each CDR3 is given with its conserved first and last residue. The order of the fields is J gene, V gene, CDR3 protein.

TRBJ2-1	TRBV27	CASTRGLARNEQFF
TRBJ1-5	TRBV6-6	CASSSGFSNQPQHF
TRBJ1-2	TRBV18	CASSLSPGQDYGYTF
TRBJ1-1	TRBV18	CASSRDQNTEAFF
TRBJ2-7	TRBV6-1	CASSEGGGSYEQYF
TRBJ2-7	TRBV28	CASSFPPAYEQYF
TRBJ2-3	TRBV2	CASSSDRVGGDTQYF
TRBJ2-1	TRBV4-2	CASSQDTSDLRRPGEQFF
TRBJ2-1	TRBV6-1	CASSVRDGNNEQFF
TRBJ2-5	TRBV18	CASSPLDTQETQYF
TRBJ2-1	TRBV7-3	CASSLDEEQFF
TRBJ1-5	TRBV7-2	CASSLEGVSYQPQHF
TRBJ2-1	TRBV7-9	CASSLFGVQPHNEQFF
TRBJ2-7	TRBV7-9	CASSFGRSAHYEQYF
TRBJ2-7	TRBV9	CASSVGARAGGNSYEQYF
TRBJ2-7	TRBV28	CASTIRTSAYEQYF
TRBJ1-5	TRBV18	CASSPWPGDQPQHF
TRBJ2-7	TRBV5-1	CASSLVSGREQYF
TRBJ2-2	TRBV5-1	CASSLGMALNTGELFF
TRBJ2-3	TRBV7-2	CASSLGTPGTDTQYF
TRBJ2-1	TRBV7-2	CASSPSRGTDYNEQFF
TRBJ2-7	TRBV7-2	CASSAQTGDGQYF
TRBJ2-3	TRBV7-9	CASSLGTVPTDTQYF
TRBJ1-2	TRBV4-3	CASSLGQGTNGYTF
TRBJ2-2	TRBV14	CASSQVVAGDLWGELFF
TRBJ1-1	TRBV29-1	CSAAHRLSMNTEAFF
TRBJ1-4	TRBV5-4	CASSRTGATNEKLFF
TRBJ2-3	TRBV2	CASRGQGTPDTQYF
TRBJ1-5	TRBV15	CATSRGQGNGATVSQHF
TRBJ2-5	TRBV5-1	CASSGTGAETQYF
TRBJ1-2	TRBV28	CASSLRESYGYTF